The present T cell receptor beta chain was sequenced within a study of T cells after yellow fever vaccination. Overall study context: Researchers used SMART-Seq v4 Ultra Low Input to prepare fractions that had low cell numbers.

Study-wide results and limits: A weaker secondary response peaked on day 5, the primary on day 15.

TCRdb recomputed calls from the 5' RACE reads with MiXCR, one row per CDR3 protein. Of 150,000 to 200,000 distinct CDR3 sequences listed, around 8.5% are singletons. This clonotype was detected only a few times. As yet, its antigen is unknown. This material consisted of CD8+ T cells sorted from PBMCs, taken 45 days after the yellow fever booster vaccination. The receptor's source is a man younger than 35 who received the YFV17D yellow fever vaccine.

The CDR3 DNA is TGCAGTGCCGAGGACGCCCAGACCTACGAGCAGTACTTC. This gives the protein CSAEDAQTYEQYF. The chain links TRBV20-1 to TRBJ2-7, with D unclear. This CDR3 has 13 residues. Germline values: CDR1 DFQATT, CDR2 SNEGSKA (reference sequence). V was trimmed by 6 bases and J by 2 bases, leaving 14 bases between them.